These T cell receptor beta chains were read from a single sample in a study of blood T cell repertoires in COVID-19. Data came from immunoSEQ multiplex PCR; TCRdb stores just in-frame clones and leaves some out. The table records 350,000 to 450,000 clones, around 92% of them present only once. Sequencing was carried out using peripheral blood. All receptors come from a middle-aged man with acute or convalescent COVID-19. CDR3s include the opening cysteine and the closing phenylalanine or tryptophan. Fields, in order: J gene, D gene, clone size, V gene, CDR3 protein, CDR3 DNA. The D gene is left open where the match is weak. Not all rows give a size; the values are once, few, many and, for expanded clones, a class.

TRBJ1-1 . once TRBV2 CASSEVVGGTEAFF TGTGCCAGCAGTGAGGTGGTGGGAGGCACTGAAGCTTTCTTT
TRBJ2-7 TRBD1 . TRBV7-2 CASSSETGGYEQYF TGTGCCAGCAGCTCAGAGACAGGGGGCTACGAGCAGTACTTC
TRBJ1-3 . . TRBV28 CASSKGGGEGTKGGNTIYF TGTGCCAGCAGCAAAGGGGGGGGAGAGGGGACCAAGGGTGGAAACACCATATATTTT
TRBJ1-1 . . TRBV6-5 CASSHRQRVNTEAFF TGTGCCAGCAGCCACCGACAGCGGGTGAACACTGAAGCTTTCTTT
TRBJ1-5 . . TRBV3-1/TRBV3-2 CASSQGGAGSNQPQHF TGTGCCAGCAGCCAAGGAGGGGCGGGGAGCAATCAGCCCCAGCATTTT
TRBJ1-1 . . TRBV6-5 CASSYAVTHPNTEAFF TGTGCCAGCAGTTACGCAGTCACACACCCGAACACTGAAGCTTTCTTT
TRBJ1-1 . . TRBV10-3 CAISEAGSRQNTEAFF TGTGCCATCAGTGAGGCCGGAAGCAGGCAAAACACTGAAGCTTTCTTT
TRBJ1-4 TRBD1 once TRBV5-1 CASSLIRGQGTNEKLFF TGCGCCAGCAGCTTGATTAGGGGACAGGGGACTAATGAAAAACTGTTTTTT
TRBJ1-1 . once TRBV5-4 CASSSPGRGRAFF TGTGCCAGCAGCTCCCCCGGTAGGGGTCGAGCTTTCTTT
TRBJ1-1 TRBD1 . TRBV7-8 CASSPGTERIREAFF TGTGCCAGCAGCCCGGGGACAGAAAGGATTCGTGAAGCTTTCTTT